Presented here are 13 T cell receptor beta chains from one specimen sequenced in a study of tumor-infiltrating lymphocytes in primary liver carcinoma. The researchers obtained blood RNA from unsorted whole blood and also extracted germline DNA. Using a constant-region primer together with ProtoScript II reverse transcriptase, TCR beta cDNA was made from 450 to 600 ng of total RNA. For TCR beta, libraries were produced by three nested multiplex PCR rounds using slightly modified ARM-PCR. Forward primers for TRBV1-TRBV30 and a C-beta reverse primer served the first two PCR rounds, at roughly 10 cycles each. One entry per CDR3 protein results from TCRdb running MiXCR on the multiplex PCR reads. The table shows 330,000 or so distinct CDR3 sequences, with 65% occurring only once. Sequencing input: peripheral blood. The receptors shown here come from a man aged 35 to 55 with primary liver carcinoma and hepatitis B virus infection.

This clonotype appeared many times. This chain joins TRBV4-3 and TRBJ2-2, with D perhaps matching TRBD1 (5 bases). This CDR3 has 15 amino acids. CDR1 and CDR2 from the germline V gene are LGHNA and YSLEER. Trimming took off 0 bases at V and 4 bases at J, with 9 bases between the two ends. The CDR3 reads CASSQDPGFTGELFF. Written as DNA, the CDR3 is TGCGCCAGCAGCCAAGACCCAGGGTTCACCGGGGAGCTGTTTTTT.

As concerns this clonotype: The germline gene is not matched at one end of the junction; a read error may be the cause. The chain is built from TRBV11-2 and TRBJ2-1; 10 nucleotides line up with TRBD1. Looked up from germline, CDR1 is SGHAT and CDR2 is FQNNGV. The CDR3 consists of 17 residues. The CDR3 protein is CASSLDLGQGPSNERFF. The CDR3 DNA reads TGTGCCAGCAGCTTAGACCTGGGACAGGGGCCCTCCAATGAGCGGTTCTTC.

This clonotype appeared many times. The CDR3 here is CASSQGGLAGEQYF. In DNA, the CDR3 is TGTGCCAGCAGCCAAGGGGGCTTGGCGGGCGAGCAGTACTTC. The V call is TRBV4-2, the J call TRBJ2-7, with D possibly being TRBD1 or TRBD2 (5 bases each). Germline V gene data show CDR1 as LGHNA and CDR2 as YNFKEQ. This CDR3 is 14 amino acids long. Trimming left V 1 base short and J 6 bases short, with 13 bases between.

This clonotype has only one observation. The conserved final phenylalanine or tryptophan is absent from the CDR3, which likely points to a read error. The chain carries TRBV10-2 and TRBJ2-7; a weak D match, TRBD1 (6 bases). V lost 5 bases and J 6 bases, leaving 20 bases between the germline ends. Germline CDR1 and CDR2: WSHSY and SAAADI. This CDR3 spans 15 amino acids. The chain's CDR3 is CASSSPVGAPGEQYI. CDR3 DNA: TGCGCCAGCAGTTCCCCAGTGGGGGCACCTGGCGAGCAGTACATC.

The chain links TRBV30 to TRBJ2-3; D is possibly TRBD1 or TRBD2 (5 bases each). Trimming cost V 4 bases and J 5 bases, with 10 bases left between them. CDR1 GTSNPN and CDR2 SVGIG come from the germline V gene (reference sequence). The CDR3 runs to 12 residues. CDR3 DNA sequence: TGTGCCTGGAATTGGGGGAAAGATACGCAGTATTTT. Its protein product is CAWNWGKDTQYF.

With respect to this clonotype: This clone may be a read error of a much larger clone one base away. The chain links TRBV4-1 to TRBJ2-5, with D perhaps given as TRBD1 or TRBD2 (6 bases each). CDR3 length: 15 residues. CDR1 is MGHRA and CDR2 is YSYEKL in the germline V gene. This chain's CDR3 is CASTQDRGAGETQYF. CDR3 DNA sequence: TGCGCCAGCACCCAAGATAGGGGGGCGGGGGAGACCCAGTACTTC.

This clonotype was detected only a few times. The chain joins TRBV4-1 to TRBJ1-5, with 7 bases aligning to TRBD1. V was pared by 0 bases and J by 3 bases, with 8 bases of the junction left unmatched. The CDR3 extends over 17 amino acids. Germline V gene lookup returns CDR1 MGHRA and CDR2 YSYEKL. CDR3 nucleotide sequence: TGCGCCAGCAGCCAAGATATTCAGACAGGGACCAATCAGCCCCAGCATTTT. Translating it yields CASSQDIQTGTNQPQHF.

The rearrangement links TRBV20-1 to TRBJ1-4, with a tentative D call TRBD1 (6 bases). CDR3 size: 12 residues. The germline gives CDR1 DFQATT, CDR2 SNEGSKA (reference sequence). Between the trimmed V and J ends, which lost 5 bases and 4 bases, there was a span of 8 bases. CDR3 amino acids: CSAEDSNEKLFF. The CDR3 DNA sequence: TGCAGTGCTGAGGACAGTAATGAAAAACTGTTTTTT.

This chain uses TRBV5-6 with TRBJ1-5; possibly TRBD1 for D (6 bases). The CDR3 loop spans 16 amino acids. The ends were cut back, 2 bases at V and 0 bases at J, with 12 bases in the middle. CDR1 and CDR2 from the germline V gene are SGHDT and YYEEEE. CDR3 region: CASSLLRGDSNQPQHF. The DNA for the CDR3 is TGTGCCAGCAGCTTACTAAGGGGGGATAGCAATCAGCCCCAGCATTTT.

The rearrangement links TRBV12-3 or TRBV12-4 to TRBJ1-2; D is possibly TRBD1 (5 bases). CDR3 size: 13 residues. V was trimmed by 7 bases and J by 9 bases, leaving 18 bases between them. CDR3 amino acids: CASNYWGGECYTF. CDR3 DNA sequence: TGTGCCAGCAACTACTGGGGGGGTGAATGCTACACCTTC.

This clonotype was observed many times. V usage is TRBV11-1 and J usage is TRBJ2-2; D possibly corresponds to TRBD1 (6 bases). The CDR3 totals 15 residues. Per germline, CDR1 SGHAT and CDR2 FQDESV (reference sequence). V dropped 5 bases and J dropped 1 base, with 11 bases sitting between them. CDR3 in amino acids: CASSPDSLNTGELFF. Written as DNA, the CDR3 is TGTGCCAGCAGCCCGGACAGCCTGAACACCGGGGAGCTGTTTTTT.

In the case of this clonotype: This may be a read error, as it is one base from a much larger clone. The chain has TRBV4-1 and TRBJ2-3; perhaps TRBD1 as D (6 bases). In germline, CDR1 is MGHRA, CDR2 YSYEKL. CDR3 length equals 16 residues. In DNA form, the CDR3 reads TGCGCCAGCAGCCAAGATTGGCAGGGGTGGGCAGATAAGCAGTATTTT. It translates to CASSQDWQGWADKQYF.

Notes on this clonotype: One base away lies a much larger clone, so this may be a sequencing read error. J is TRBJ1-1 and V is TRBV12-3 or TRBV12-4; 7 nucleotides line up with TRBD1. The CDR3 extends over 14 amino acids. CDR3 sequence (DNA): TGTGCCAGCAGTGTGGACAGGATGAACACTGGAGCTTTCTTT. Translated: CASSVDRMNTGAFF.